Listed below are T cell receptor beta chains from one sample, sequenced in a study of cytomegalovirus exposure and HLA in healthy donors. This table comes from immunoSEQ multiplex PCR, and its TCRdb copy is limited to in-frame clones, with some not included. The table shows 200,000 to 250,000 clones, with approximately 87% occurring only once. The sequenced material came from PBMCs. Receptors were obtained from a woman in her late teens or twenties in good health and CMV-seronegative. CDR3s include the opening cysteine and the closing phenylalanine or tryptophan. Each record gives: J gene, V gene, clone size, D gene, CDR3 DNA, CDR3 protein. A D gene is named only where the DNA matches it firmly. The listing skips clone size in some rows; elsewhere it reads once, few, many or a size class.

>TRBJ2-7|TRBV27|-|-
TGTGCCAGCAGCTGGGGCAGTAGAAACGAGCAGTACTTC
CASSWGSRNEQYF
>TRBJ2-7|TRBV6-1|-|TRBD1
TGTGCCAGCAGTGAAGGGACAGGGAAGGGGTACGAGCAGTACTTC
CASSEGTGKGYEQYF
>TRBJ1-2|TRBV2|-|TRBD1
TGTGCCAGCAGATTGGACAGGCCCGGGGGCTACACCTTC
CASRLDRPGGYTF
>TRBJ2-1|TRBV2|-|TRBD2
TGTGCCAGCAGTGAATCAAGTGATAGCGGGGGGTTTTGGGAGTACAATGAGCAGTTCTTC
CASSESSDSGGFWEYNEQFF
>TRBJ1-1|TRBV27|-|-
TGTGCCAGCAGTCCCTACCCGGCGGTTAACACTGAAGCTTTCTTT
CASSPYPAVNTEAFF
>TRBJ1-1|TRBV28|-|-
TGTGGGAACACAGGTTTCGGGAACACTGAAGCTTTCTTT
CGNTGFGNTEAFF
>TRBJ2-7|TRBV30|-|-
TGTGCCTGGAGTGGGGTTGGCGGCGGTCCTCAAGTCTACGAGCAGTACTTC
CAWSGVGGGPQVYEQYF
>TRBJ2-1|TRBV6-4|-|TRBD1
TGTGCCAGCAGTGACTCGGGACAGGGTTCCTACAATGAGCAGTTCTTC
CASSDSGQGSYNEQFF
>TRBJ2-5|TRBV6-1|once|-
TGTGCCAGCAGCCGACAGTACCAAGAGACCCAGTACTTC
CASSRQYQETQYF
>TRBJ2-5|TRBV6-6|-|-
TGTGCCAGCAGTTACTCGCCAGTTGAGACCCAGTACTTC
CASSYSPVETQYF
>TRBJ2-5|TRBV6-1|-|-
TGTGCCAGCAGTGAAAACCCGACAGAAGAGACCCAGTACTTC
CASSENPTEETQYF
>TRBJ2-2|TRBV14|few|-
TGTGCCAGCAGCCAAGATCCGGGGGCCGGGGAGCTGTTTTTT
CASSQDPGAGELFF
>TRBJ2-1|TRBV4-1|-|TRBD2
TGCGCCAGCAGCCAAGGGACTAGCGGGAGATCTGGGGAGCAGTTCTTC
CASSQGTSGRSGEQFF
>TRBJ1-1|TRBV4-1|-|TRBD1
TGCGCCAGCAGCCAGGGACAGGGGAAGAATTGGAACACTGAAGCTTTCTTT
CASSQGQGKNWNTEAFF
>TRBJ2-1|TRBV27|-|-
TGTGCCAGCAGTTATTTATCAAGTCGGGGGGCTTACAATGAGCAGTTCTTC
CASSYLSSRGAYNEQFF
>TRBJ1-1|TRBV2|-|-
TGTGCCAGCAGTGAAGGGAGTACTGAAGCTTTCTTT
CASSEGSTEAFF
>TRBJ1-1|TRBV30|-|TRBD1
TGTGCCTGGAGGCCGGGACAGGGGGCGCTTCGGGCGTTCGCTTTCTTT
CAWRPGQGALRAFAFF
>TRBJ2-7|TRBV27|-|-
TGTGCCAGCAGCCTCGGAGGGTGCTACGAGCAGTACTTC
CASSLGGCYEQYF
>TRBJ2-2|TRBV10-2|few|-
TGCGCCATCCCTGGGACGAACACCGGGGAGCTGTTTTTT
CAIPGTNTGELFF
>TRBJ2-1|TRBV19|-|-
TGTGCCAGTAGTTCCCGATCAGCGTATGAGCAGTTCTTC
CASSSRSAYEQFF
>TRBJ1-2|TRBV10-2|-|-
TGCGCCAGCAGTGAGGGCAGATCTAACTATGGCTACACCTTC
CASSEGRSNYGYTF
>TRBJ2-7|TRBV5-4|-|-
TGTGCCAGCAGCTCACCTAACTACGAGCAGTACTTC
CASSSPNYEQYF
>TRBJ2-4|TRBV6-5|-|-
TGTGCCAGCAGGCAGGAGCTAGGGGGCATTCAGTACTTC
CASRQELGGIQYF
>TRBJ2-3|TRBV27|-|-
TGTGCCAGCACCCGGTTCGGGGATACGCAGTATTTT
CASTRFGDTQYF
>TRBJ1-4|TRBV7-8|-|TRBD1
TGTGCCAGCAAAGGGACAGGGTACACAACTAATGAAAAACTGTTTTTT
CASKGTGYTTNEKLFF
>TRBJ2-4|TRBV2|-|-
TGTGCCAGCAGTGAATTGGGCAGCGAGGTCAAAAACATTCAGTACTTC
CASSELGSEVKNIQYF
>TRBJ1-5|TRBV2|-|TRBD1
TGTGCCAGCAGTGAAGAGTCGGGCAGGGGGGGCCAGCCCCAGCATTTT
CASSEESGRGGQPQHF
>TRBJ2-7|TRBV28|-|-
TGTGCCAGCAGTTCCCCCAGCACCTACGAGCAGTACTTC
CASSSPSTYEQYF
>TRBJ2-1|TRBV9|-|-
TGTGCCAGCAGCGTAGGGGGGGTACCAGGAGACAATGAGCAGTTCTTC
CASSVGGVPGDNEQFF